Each of the 12 T cell receptor beta chains below was sequenced from the same sample in a study of blood T cells in healthy people across ages. A J-beta primer mix and a sample-barcoded 5' primer were used in a second PCR of roughly 6 to 12 cycles. In TCRdb, the 5' RACE reads were re-called with MiXCR into one record per CDR3 protein. Among roughly 800,000 distinct CDR3 sequences listed, roughly 50% were seen once. Sequencing input: blood. All receptors derive from an elderly man in good health.

J is TRBJ2-2 and V is TRBV6-1; either TRBD1 or TRBD2 may supply D (5 bases each). From germline, CDR1 is MNHNS and CDR2 SASEGT. Trimming took off 5 bases at V and 2 bases at J, with 12 bases between the two ends. This CDR3 has 15 residues. In nucleotides, the CDR3 is TGTGCCAGCAGTTCGGTGGGGGATAACACCGGGGAGCTGTTTTTT. It is translated as CASSSVGDNTGELFF.

This clonotype was picked up a small number of times. The chain joins TRBV7-9 to TRBJ2-5, with 8 bases identical to TRBD1. Germline V lookup: CDR1 SEHNR, CDR2 FQNEAQ (reference sequence). V was pared by 3 bases and J by 1 base, with 4 bases of the junction left unmatched. The CDR3 length is 15 residues. CDR3 nucleotides: TGTGCCAGCAGCTTTCACGGACAGGGCCAAGAGACCCAGTACTTC. Protein sequence: CASSFHGQGQETQYF. The variable domain in full, completed from reference TRBV7-9 and TRBJ2-5, reads DTGVSQNPRHKITKRGQNVTFRCDPISEHNRLYWYRQTLGQGPEFLTYFQNEAQLEKSRLLSDRFSAERPKGSFSTLEIQRTEQGDSAMYLCASSFHGQGQETQYFGPGTRLLVL.

The chain carries TRBV19 and TRBJ2-5; 9 bases agree with TRBD1. The J call may be in error: the DNA end matches TRBJ2-7 better. The CDR3 consists of 16 residues. Germline loops: CDR1 LNHDA, CDR2 SQIVND (reference sequence). CDR3 in amino acids: CASSIAPGTGIDEQYF. CDR3 sequence (DNA): TGTGCCAGTAGTATAGCTCCAGGGACAGGGATTGACGAGCAGTACTTC.

The rearrangement links TRBV4-2 to TRBJ2-5, with no clear D. Germline assignment: CDR1 LGHNA and CDR2 YNFKEQ. The CDR3 covers 16 residues. The ends were cut back, 4 bases at V and 2 bases at J, with 17 bases in the middle. CDR3 nucleotide sequence: TGTGCCAGCAGCCCCGGCGGTTTGAGCCAGCAAGAGACCCAGTACTTC. Amino acid sequence: CASSPGGLSQQETQYF.

This clonotype was found a few times. V is TRBV25-1 and J is TRBJ1-2, with D possibly matching TRBD1 (6 bases). The germline gives CDR1 MGHDK, CDR2 SYGVNS. The CDR3 loop spans 16 amino acids. Trimming stripped 3 bases from V and 1 base from J, with 15 bases between. The CDR3 DNA reads TGTGCCAGCAGTGAGCCAGGGGCAATCATTAACTATGGCTACACCTTC. It is translated as CASSEPGAIINYGYTF.

This clonotype was counted between two and nine times. This chain uses TRBV6-5 with TRBJ2-1; D is possibly TRBD1 or TRBD2 (5 bases each). The germline V gene has CDR1 MNHEY and CDR2 SVGAGI. CDR3 length: 15 amino acids. V dropped 0 bases and J dropped 5 bases, with 11 bases sitting between them. The CDR3 sequence is CASSYSGTGNNEQFF. CDR3 bases: TGTGCCAGCAGTTACTCCGGGACGGGGAACAATGAGCAGTTCTTC.

This sequence joins TRBV20-1 and TRBJ2-1, with a tentative D call TRBD2 (6 bases). The J call may be in error: the DNA end matches TRBJ2-7 better. The CDR3 extends over 15 amino acids. CDR1 is DFQATT and CDR2 is SNEGSKA in the germline V gene (reference sequence). This CDR3 reads CSARENSGYSYEQYF. CDR3 nucleotide sequence: TGCAGTGCTAGAGAAAATAGCGGCTACTCCTACGAGCAGTACTTC.

J is TRBJ2-7 and V is TRBV30, with 7 bases identical to TRBD2. Near its end, the DNA agrees better with TRBJ2-5, so the J call may be wrong. CDR3 length: 14 amino acids. CDR1 and CDR2 (germline): GTSNPN, SVGIG (reference sequence). The CDR3 loop is CAWTGGRSEETQYF. The CDR3 nucleotides read TGTGCCTGGACGGGCGGGAGATCGGAAGAGACCCAGTACTTC.

This chain links TRBV20-1 with TRBJ1-5; the D gene is possibly TRBD1 (5 bases). The CDR3 loop spans 14 amino acids. CDR1 is DFQATT, CDR2 SNEGSKA, per germline (reference sequence). Trimming left V 5 bases short and J 11 bases short, with 22 bases between. The CDR3 protein is CSAHRPQAGTAQHF. The CDR3, as DNA: TGCAGTGCTCACCGACCACAGGCGGGAACGGCCCAGCATTTT.

V is TRBV12-3 or TRBV12-4 and J is TRBJ2-7; TRBD1 matches at 10 bases. This CDR3 spans 16 amino acids. V was pared by 6 bases and J by 5 bases, with 13 bases of the junction left unmatched. Here the CDR3 reads CASSRTNRDRGDEQYF. The CDR3 nucleotides read TGTGCCAGCAGCCGAACTAACCGGGACAGGGGCGACGAGCAGTACTTC.

The V and J genes are TRBV12-3 or TRBV12-4 and TRBJ2-1; possible D gene TRBD1, 5 bases. The CDR3 runs to 15 residues. Trimming left V 10 bases short and J 0 bases short, with 16 bases between. The CDR3 loop is CANRPGPGSYNEQFF. DNA of the CDR3: TGTGCCAACAGGCCTGGCCCCGGCTCCTACAATGAGCAGTTCTTC.

V is TRBV20-1 and J is TRBJ2-7, with 16 bases aligning to TRBD2. Germline CDR1 reads DFQATT; CDR2 reads SNEGSKA (reference sequence). V trimming: 1 base; J trimming: 2 bases; junction bases outside the gene matches: 5. The CDR3 runs to 17 residues. The CDR3: CSARVGLAGGPTYEQYF. CDR3 DNA sequence: TGCAGTGCTAGAGTGGGACTAGCGGGAGGGCCCACCTACGAGCAGTACTTC.